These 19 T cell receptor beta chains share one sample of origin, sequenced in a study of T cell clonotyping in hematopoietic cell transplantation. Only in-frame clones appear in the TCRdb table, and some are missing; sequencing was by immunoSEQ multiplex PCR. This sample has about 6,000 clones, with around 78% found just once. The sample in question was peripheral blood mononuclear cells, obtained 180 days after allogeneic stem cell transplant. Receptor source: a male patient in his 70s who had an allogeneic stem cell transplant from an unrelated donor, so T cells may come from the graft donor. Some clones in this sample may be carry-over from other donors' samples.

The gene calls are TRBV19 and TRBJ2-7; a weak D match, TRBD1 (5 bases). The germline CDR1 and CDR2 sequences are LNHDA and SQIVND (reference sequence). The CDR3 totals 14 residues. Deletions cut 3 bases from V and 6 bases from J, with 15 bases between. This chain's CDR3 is CASSMGRGRGEQYF. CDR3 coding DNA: TGTGCCAGTAGTATGGGAAGGGGAAGGGGCGAGCAGTACTTC.

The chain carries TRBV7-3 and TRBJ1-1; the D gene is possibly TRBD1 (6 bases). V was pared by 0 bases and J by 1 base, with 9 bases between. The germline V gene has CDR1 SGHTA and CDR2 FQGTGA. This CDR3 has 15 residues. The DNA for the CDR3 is TGTGCCAGCAGCTTAACGCCAGGGGCGAACACTGAAGCTTTCTTT. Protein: CASSLTPGANTEAFF.

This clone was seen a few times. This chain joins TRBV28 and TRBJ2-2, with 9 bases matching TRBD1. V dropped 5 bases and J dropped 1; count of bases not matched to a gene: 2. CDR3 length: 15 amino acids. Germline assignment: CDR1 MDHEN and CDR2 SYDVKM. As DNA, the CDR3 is TGTGCCAGCAGTGGGGACAGGGTGAACACCGGGGAGCTGTTTTTT. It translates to CASSGDRVNTGELFF.

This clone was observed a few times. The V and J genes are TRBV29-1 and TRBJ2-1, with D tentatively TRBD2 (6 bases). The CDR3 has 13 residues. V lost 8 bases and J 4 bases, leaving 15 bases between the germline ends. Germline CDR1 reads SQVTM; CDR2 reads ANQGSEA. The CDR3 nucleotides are TGCAGCCCATGGGGGGACGGATACAATGAGCAGTTCTTC. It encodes CSPWGDGYNEQFF.

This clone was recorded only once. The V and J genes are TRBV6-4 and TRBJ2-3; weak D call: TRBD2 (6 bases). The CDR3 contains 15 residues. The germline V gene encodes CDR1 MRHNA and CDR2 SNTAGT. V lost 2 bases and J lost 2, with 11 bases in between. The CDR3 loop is CASSDRAGTTDTQYF. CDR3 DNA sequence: TGTGCCAGCAGTGACCGAGCGGGTACCACAGATACGCAGTATTTT.

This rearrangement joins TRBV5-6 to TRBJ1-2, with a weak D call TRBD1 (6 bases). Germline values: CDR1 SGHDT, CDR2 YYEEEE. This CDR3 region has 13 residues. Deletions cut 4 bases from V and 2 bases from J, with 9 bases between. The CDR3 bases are TGTGCCAGCAGCGGACAGATGAACTATGGCTACACCTTC. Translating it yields CASSGQMNYGYTF.

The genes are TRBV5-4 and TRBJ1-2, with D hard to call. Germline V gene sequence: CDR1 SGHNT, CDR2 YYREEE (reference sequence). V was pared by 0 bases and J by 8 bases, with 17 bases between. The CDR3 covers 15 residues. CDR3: CASSLAPDGPRGYTF. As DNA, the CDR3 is TGTGCCAGCAGCTTGGCCCCGGACGGGCCTAGAGGCTACACCTTC.

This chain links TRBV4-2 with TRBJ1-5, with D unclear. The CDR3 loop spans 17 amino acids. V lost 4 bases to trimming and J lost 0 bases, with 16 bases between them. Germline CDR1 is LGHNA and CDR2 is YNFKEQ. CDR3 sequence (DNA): TGTGCCAGCAGCCCCCCGGTCGGGCTAGATAGCAATCAGCCCCAGCATTTT. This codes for CASSPPVGLDSNQPQHF.

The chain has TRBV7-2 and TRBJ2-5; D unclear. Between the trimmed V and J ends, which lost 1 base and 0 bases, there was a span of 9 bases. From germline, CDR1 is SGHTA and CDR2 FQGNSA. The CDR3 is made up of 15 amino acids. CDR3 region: CASSLDRTYQETQYF. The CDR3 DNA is TGTGCCAGCAGCTTAGACCGAACGTACCAAGAGACCCAGTACTTC.

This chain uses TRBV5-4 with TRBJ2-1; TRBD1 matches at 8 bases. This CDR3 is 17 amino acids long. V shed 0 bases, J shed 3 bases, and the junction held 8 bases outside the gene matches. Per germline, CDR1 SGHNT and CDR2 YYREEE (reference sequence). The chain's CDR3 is CASSLGGPGGGYNEQFF. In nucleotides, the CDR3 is TGTGCCAGCAGCTTGGGAGGGCCAGGGGGCGGCTACAATGAGCAGTTCTTC.

DNA for the CDR3: TGTGCCAGCATCCCCCGCATGAACACTGAAGCTTTCTTT. Translating it yields CASIPRMNTEAFF. This chain uses TRBV6-1 with TRBJ1-1; D gene uncertain. Trimming stripped 7 bases from V and 0 bases from J, with 9 bases between. The CDR3 runs 13 residues. From germline, CDR1 is MNHNS and CDR2 SASEGT.

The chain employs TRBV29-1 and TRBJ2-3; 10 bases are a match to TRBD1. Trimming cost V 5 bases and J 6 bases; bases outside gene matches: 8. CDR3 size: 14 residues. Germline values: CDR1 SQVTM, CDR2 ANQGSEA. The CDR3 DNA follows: TGCAGCGTTACCGGGACAGGGGCACCTGATACGCAGTATTTT. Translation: CSVTGTGAPDTQYF.

The CDR3 region has the DNA TGCGCCAGCAGCGGAACAGGACTCATGGAGACCCAGTACTTC. Protein sequence: CASSGTGLMETQYF. The V and J genes are TRBV5-1 and TRBJ2-5; D assignment may be TRBD1 or TRBD2 (5 bases each). CDR1 is SGHRS and CDR2 is YFSETQ in the germline V gene. The V gene lost 4 bases and the J gene lost 5 bases, with 15 bases spanning the gap. This CDR3 contains 14 residues.

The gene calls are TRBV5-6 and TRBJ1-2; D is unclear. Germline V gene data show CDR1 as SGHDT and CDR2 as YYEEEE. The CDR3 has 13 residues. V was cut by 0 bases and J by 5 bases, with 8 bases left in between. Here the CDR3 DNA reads TGTGCCAGCAGCTTGGAAGGTCGGTATGGCTACACCTTC. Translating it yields CASSLEGRYGYTF.

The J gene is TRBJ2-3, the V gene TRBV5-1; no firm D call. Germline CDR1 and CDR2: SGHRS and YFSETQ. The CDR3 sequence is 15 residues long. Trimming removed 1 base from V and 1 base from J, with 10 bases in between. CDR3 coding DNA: TGCGCCAGCAGCTTGTCACAACATGGCACAGATACGCAGTATTTT. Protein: CASSLSQHGTDTQYF.

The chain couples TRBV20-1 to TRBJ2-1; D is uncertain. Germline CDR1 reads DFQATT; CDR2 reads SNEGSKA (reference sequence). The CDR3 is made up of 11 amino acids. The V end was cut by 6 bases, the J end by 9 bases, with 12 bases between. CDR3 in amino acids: CSASTNLEQFF. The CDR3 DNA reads TGCAGTGCCTCGACGAACCTTGAGCAGTTCTTC.

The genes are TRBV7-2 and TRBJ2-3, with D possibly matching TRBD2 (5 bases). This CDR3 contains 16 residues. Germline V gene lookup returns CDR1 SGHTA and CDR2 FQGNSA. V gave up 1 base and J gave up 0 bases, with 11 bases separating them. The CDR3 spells CASSLVLGGSTDTQYF. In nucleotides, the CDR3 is TGTGCCAGCAGCTTAGTATTGGGCGGGAGCACAGATACGCAGTATTTT.

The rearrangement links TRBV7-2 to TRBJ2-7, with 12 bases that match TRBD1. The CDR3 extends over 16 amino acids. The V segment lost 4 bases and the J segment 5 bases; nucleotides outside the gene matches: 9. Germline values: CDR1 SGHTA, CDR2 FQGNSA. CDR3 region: CASSSSPGTGGHEQYF. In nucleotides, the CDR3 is TGTGCCAGCAGCTCCTCCCCCGGGACAGGGGGCCACGAGCAGTACTTC. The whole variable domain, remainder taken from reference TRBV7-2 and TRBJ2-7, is GAGVSQSPSNKVTEKGKDVELRCDPISGHTALYWYRQSLGQGLEFLIYFQGNSAPDKSGLPSDRFSAERTGGSVSTLTIQRTQQEDSAVYLCASSSSPGTGGHEQYFGPGTRLTVT.

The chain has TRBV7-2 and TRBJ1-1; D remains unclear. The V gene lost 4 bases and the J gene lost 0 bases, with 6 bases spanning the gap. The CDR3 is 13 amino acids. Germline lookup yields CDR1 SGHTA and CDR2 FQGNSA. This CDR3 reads CASSSRMNTEAFF. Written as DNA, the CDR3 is TGTGCCAGCAGCTCGCGCATGAACACTGAAGCTTTCTTT.